This TCR beta chain derives from a study of early T cells in non-severe SARS-CoV-2 infection. Study context: The sequenced material was bulk RNA from unsorted whole blood, and its chains were unpaired.

V lost 7 bases to trimming and J lost 0 bases, with 14 bases between them. The CDR3 contains 15 residues. In germline, CDR1 is SEHNR, CDR2 FQNEAQ (reference sequence). This clonotype was detected only a few times. Its antigen is not identified. Unique molecular identifier tags were affixed to discrete cDNA molecules. TCRdb reprocessed the 5' RACE reads with MiXCR, giving one entry per CDR3 protein. The sample gives tens of thousands of distinct CDR3 sequences, about 9.4% of which show up once; 5.9% is in the top ten. Study conclusions and caveats: Lookups in VDJdb leaned toward anti-spike CD8 responses and missed private and CD4 specificities.

The gene calls are TRBV7-9 and TRBJ2-3; D perhaps matches TRBD2 (7 bases). The sample consisted of whole blood. The TCR originated in an adult who was a healthcare worker with PCR-confirmed SARS-CoV-2 infection or an uninfected control (not recorded which). The CDR3 protein is CASTPAGASTDTQYF. The CDR3 DNA is TGTGCCAGCACCCCGGCGGGGGCGAGCACAGATACGCAGTATTTT.